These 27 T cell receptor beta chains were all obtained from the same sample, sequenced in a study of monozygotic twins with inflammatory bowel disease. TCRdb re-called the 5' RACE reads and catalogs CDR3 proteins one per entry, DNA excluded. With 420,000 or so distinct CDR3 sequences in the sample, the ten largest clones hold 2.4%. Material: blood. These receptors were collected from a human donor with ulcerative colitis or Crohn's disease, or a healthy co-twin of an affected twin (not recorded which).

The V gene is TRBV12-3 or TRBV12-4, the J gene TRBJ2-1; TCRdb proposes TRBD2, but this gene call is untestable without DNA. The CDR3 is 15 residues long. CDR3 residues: CASSLLAGVFYEQFF.

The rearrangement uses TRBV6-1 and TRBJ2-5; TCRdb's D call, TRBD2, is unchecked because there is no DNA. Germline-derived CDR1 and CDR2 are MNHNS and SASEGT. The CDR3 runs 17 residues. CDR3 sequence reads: CASSEEGTSGFQETQYF.

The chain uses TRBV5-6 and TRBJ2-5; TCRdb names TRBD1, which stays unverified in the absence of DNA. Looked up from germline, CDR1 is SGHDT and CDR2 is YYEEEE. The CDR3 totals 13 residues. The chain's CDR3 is CATCLWGGETQYF.

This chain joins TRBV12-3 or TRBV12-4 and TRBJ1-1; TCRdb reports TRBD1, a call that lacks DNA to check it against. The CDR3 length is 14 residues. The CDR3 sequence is CASSNRGRGTEAFF.

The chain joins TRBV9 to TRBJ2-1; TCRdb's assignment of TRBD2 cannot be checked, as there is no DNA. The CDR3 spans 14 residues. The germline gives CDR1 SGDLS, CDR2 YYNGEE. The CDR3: CASSVDGPSYEQFF.

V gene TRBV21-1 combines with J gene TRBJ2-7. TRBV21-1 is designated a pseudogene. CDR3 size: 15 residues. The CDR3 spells CASSKVGTSTYEQYF.

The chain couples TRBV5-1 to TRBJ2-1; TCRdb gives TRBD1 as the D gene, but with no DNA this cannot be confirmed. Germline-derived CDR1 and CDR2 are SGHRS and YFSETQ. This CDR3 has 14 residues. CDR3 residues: CASGKDRQGNEQFF. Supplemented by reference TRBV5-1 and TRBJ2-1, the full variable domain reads KAGVTQTPRYLIKTRGQQVTLSCSPISGHRSVSWYQQTPGQGLQFLFEYFSETQRNKGNFPGRFSGRQFSNSRSEMNVSTLELGDSALYLCASGKDRQGNEQFFGPGTRLTVL.

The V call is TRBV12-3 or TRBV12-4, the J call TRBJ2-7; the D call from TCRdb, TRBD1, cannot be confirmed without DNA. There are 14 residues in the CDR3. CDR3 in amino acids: CASSPTGDNYEQYF.

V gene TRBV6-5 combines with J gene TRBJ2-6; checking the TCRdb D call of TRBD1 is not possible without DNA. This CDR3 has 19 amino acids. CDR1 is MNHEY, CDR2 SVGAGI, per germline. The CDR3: CASSYSGTSLNSGANVLTF.

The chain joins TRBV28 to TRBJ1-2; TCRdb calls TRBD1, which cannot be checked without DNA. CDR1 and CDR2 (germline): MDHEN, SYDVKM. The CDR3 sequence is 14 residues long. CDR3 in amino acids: CASSSGQMKSGYTF.

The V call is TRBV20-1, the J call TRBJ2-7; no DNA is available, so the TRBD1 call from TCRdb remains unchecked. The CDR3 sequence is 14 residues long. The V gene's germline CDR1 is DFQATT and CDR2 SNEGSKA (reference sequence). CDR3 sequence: CSAIPGQGPYEQYF.

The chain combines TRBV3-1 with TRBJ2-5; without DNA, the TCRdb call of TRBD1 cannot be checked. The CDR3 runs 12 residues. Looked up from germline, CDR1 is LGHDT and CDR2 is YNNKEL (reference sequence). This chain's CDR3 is CASSQESPAQYF.

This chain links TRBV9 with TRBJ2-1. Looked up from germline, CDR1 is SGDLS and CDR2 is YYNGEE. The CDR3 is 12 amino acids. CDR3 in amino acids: CASRVSYNEQFF.

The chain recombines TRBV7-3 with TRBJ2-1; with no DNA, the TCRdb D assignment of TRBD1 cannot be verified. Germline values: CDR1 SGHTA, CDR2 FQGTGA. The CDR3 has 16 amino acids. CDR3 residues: CASSQRLGVEYNEQFF.

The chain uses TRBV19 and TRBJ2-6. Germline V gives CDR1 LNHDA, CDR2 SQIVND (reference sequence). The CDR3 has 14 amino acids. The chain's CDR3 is CASRTMAGANVLTF.

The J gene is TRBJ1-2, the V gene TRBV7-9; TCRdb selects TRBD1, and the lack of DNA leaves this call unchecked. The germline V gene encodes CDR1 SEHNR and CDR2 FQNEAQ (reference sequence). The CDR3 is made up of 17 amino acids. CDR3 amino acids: CASSSIGAGQRINGYTF.

The CDR3: CASRNGPVGTDTQYF. J is TRBJ2-3 and V is TRBV5-4; without DNA, the TCRdb call of TRBD2 cannot be checked. The CDR3 extends over 15 amino acids. Germline-derived CDR1 and CDR2 are SGHNT and YYREEE (reference sequence).

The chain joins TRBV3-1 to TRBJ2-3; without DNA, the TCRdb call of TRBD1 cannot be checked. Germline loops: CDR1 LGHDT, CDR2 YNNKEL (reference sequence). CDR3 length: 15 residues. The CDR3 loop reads CASTRGQGASRPQYF.

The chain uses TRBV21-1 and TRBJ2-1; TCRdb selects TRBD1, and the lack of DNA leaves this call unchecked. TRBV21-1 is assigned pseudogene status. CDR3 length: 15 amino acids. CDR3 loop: CASSKKDRGFNEQFF.

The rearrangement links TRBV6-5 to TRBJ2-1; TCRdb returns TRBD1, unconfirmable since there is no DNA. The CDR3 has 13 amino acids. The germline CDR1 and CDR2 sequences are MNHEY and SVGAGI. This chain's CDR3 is CASISSRDNEQFF.

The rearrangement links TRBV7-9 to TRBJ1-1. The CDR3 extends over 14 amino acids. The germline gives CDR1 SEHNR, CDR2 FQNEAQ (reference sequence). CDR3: CASSFEELNTEAFF. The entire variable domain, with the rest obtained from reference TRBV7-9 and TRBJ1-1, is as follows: DTGVSQNPRHKITKRGQNVTFRCDPISEHNRLYWYRQTLGQGPEFLTYFQNEAQLEKSRLLSDRFSAERPKGSFSTLEIQRTEQGDSAMYLCASSFEELNTEAFFGQGTRLTVV.

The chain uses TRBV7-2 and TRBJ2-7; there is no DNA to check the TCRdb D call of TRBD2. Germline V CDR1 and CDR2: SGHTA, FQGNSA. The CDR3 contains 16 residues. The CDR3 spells CASSPLLASGKIEQYF.

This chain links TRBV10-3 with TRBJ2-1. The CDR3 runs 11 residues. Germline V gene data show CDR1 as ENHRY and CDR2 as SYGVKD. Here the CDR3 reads CAISDNNEQFF.

CDR3 sequence reads: CASSRLNYGYTF. V is TRBV2 and J is TRBJ1-2. From germline, CDR1 is SNHLY and CDR2 FYNNEI. This CDR3 region has 12 residues.

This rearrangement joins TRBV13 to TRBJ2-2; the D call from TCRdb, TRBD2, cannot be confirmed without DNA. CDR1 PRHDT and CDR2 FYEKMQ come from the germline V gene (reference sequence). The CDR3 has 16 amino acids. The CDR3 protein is CASSTGTSGSTGELFF.

The CDR3: CASSPQLGQGIGSADTQYF. The chain employs TRBV18 and TRBJ2-3; TCRdb calls TRBD1, which cannot be checked without DNA. This CDR3 spans 19 amino acids. Looked up from germline, CDR1 is KGHSH and CDR2 is LQKENI.

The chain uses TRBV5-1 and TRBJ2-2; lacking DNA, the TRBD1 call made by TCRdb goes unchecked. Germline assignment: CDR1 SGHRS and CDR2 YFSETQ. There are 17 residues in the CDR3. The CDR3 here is CASSLVAGASNTGELFF.